This entry lists 11 T cell receptor beta chains sequenced from one sample in a study of T cell repertoires in cytomegalovirus infection. For these TCRs, the target antigens are not known. Each CDR3 protein is one row after TCRdb ran MiXCR on the reads. This table holds hundreds of thousands of distinct CDR3 sequences, roughly 36% found once. The sample was cultured PBMCs, taken from culture after CMV antigen stimulation. Receptors originate from a human donor in good health (CMV status not recorded). Some clones in this sample may be carry-over from other donors' samples.

This clonotype was detected only a few times. CDR3 sequence: CASTLLPGTHNEQFF. CDR3 in DNA: TGTGCCAGCACCCTCCTCCCCGGGACGCACAATGAGCAGTTCTTC. V gene TRBV28 combines with J gene TRBJ2-1, with D perhaps matching TRBD1 or TRBD2 (5 bases each). The CDR3 is made up of 15 amino acids. Germline loops: CDR1 MDHEN, CDR2 SYDVKM. Trimming removed 7 bases at V and 5 bases at J, with 18 bases between.

In DNA form, the CDR3 reads TGTGCCAGCAGACCAGGGGGGACTGGTTATAAGTACTTC. This encodes CASRPGGTGYKYF. The V call is TRBV28, the J call TRBJ2-7, with D possibly matching TRBD1 (7 bases). Trimming left V 6 bases short and J 11 bases short, with 20 bases between. The CDR3 runs 13 residues. Germline values: CDR1 MDHEN, CDR2 SYDVKM.

In its sample, this clonotype was seen a few times. The chain links TRBV4-1 to TRBJ1-1, with a possible D match to TRBD1 (6 bases). The CDR3 has 16 residues. The germline CDR1 and CDR2 sequences are MGHRA and YSYEKL. Trimming cost V 1 base and J 4 bases, with 16 bases left between them. The CDR3 protein is CASSQVPKTGTTEAFF. CDR3 DNA: TGCGCCAGCAGCCAAGTACCGAAGACAGGAACCACTGAAGCTTTCTTT.

The V gene is TRBV18, the J gene TRBJ2-2; 8 nucleotides agree with TRBD2. This CDR3 is built from 15 residues. CDR1 and CDR2 from the germline V gene are KGHSH and LQKENI. Germline trimming cut 5 bases from V and 0 bases from J; bases unmatched to any gene: 2. CDR3 coding DNA: TGTGCCAGCTCATGGACTAGCCCGAACACCGGGGAGCTGTTTTTT. Amino acids: CASSWTSPNTGELFF.

CDR3 DNA: TGTGCCAGTAGCTCCGACGGATTCTACAATGAGCAGTTCTTC. Its translation: CASSSDGFYNEQFF. V gene TRBV19 combines with J gene TRBJ2-1; D is undetermined. The germline gives CDR1 LNHDA, CDR2 SQIVND (reference sequence). Deletions cut 6 bases from V and 3 bases from J, with 12 bases between. The CDR3 consists of 14 residues. Combining the CDR3 with reference TRBV19 and TRBJ2-1 gives the whole variable domain DGGITQSPKYLFRKEGQNVTLSCEQNLNHDAMYWYRQDPGQGLRLIYYSQIVNDFQKGDIAEGYSVSREKKESFPLTVTSAQKNPTAFYLCASSSDGFYNEQFFGPGTRLTVL.

J is TRBJ2-5 and V is TRBV7-9; D remains ambiguous. This CDR3 is 15 amino acids long. Germline-derived CDR1 and CDR2 are SEHNR and FQNEAQ (reference sequence). V was shortened by 0 bases and J by 9 bases, with 17 bases between the two germline ends. CDR3 protein: CASSLAATTIRPQYF. As DNA, the CDR3 is TGTGCCAGCAGCTTAGCTGCGACGACCATTAGACCCCAGTACTTC.

This chain links TRBV27 with TRBJ2-7; TRBD1 matches at 8 bases. Looked up from germline, CDR1 is MNHEY and CDR2 is SMNVEV (reference sequence). Losses at the gene ends were 7 bases for V and 2 bases for J; bases not matched to a gene: 19. CDR3 length: 18 residues. CDR3 coding DNA: TGTGCCAGCACCCCCCGGCCCCCTCAGGGGGCGAAAACCTACGAGCAGTACTTC. Protein sequence: CASTPRPPQGAKTYEQYF.

This clonotype was picked up a small number of times. This sequence joins TRBV20-1 and TRBJ2-3; 13 bases line up with TRBD2. This CDR3 has 15 amino acids. J was trimmed by 4 bases and V by 3 bases; bases with no gene match: 4. Germline lookup yields CDR1 DFQATT and CDR2 SNEGSKA (reference sequence). The chain's CDR3 is CSASGTSGTSDTQYF. The CDR3 coding sequence is TGCAGTGCTAGCGGGACTAGCGGGACCTCAGATACGCAGTATTTT.

The chain carries TRBV9 and TRBJ2-3, with a weak D call TRBD2 (6 bases). Trimming left V 4 bases short and J 1 base short, with 13 bases between. Germline CDR1 reads SGDLS; CDR2 reads YYNGEE. The length of the CDR3 is 15 residues. The CDR3 loop is CASSPRWGGTDTQYF. The CDR3 DNA reads TGTGCCAGCAGCCCGAGGTGGGGGGGCACAGATACGCAGTATTTT.

This sequence joins TRBV7-2 and TRBJ1-2; D may be TRBD1 (5 bases). The CDR3 totals 15 residues. Germline CDR1 SGHTA, CDR2 FQGNSA. The V gene lost 0 bases and the J gene lost 4 bases, with 12 bases spanning the gap. The CDR3 region has the DNA TGTGCCAGCAGCTTAGCTGGGGGGGGGATCTATGGCTACACCTTC. Protein: CASSLAGGGIYGYTF.

In its sample, this clonotype was seen many times. This chain uses TRBV7-8 with TRBJ1-4; D possibly corresponds to TRBD1 (5 bases). CDR3 length: 17 residues. From germline, CDR1 is SGHVS and CDR2 FQNEAQ. Between the trimmed V and J ends, which lost 4 bases and 4 bases, there was a span of 19 bases. Here the CDR3 reads CASSSWPRGRYNEKLFF. The CDR3 nucleotides are TGTGCCAGCAGCTCCTGGCCGCGGGGCCGGTATAATGAAAAACTGTTTTTT.